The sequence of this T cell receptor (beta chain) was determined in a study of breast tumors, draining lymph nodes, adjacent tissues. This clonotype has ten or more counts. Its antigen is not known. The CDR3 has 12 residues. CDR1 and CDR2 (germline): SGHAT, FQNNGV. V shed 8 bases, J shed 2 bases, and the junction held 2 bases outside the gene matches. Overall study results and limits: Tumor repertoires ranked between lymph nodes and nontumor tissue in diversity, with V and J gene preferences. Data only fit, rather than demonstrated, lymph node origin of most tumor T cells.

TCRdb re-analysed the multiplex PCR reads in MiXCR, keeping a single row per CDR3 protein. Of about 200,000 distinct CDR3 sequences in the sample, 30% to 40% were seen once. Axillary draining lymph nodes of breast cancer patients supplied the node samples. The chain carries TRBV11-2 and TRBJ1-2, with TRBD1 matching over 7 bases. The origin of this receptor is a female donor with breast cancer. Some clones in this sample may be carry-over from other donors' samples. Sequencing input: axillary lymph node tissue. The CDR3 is CASQTGNYGYTF. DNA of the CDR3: TGTGCCAGCCAGACAGGGAACTATGGCTACACCTTC.